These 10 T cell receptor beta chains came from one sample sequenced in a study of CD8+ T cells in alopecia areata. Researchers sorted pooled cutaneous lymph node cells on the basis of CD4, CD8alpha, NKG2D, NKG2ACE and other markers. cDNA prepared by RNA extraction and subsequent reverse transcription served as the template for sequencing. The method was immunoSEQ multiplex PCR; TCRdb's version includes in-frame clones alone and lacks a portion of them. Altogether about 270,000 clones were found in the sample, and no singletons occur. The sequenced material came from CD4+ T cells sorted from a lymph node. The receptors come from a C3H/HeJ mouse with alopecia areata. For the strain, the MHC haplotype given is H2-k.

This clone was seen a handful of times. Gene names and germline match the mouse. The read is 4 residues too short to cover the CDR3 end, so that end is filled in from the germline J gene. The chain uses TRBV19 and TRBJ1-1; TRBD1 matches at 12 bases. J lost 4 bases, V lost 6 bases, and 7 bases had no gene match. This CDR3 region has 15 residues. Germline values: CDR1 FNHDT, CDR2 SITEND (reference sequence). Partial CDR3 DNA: TGTGCCAGCACCCCCCGGGACAGGGGGCCCACA. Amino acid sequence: CASTPRDRGPT. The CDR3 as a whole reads CASTPRDRGPTEVFF.

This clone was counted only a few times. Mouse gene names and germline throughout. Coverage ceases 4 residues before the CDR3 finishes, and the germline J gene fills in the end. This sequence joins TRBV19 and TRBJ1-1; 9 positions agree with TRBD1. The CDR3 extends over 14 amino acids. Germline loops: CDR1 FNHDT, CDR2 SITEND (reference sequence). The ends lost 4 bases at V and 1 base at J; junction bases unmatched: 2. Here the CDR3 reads CASSDRGKNTEVFF. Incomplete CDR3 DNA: TGTGCCAGCAGTGACAGGGGGAAAAACACA.

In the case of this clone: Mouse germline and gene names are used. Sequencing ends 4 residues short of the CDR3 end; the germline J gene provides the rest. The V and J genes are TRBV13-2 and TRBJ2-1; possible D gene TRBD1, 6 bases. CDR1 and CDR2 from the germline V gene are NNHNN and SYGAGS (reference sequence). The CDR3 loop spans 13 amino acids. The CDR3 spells CASGDATGPEQFF. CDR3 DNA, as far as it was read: TGTGCCAGCGGTGATGCCACAGGGCCT.

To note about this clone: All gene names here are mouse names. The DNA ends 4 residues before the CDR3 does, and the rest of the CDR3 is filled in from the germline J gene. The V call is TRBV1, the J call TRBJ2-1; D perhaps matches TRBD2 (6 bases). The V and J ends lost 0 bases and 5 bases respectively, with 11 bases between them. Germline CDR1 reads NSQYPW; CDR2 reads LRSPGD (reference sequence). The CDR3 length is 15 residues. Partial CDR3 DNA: TGCACCTGCAGTGCAGATCGGCTGGGGAATGCT. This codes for CTCSADRLGNA. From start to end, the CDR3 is CTCSADRLGNAEQFF.

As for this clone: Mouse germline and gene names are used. The CDR3 is CASSQDPGGPDYTF. The sequenced part of the CDR3 DNA is TGTGCCAGCAGCCAAGATCCAGGGGGCCCC. The chain combines TRBV5 with TRBJ1-2; 8 bases agree with TRBD1. Coverage ceases 4 residues before the CDR3 finishes, and the germline J gene fills in the end. The CDR3 is made up of 14 amino acids. The V gene's germline CDR1 is LGHNA and CDR2 YNLKQL (reference sequence).

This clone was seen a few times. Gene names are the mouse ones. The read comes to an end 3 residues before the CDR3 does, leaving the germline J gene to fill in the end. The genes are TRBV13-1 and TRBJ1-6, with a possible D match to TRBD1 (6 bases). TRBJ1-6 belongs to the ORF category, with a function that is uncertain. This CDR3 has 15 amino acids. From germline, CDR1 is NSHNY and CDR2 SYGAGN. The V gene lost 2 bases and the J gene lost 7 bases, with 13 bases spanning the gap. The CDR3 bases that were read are TGTGCCAGCAGTGAGGGGGGGCAGAGAAATTCGCCC. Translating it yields CASSEGGQRNSP. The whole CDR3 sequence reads CASSEGGQRNSPLYF.

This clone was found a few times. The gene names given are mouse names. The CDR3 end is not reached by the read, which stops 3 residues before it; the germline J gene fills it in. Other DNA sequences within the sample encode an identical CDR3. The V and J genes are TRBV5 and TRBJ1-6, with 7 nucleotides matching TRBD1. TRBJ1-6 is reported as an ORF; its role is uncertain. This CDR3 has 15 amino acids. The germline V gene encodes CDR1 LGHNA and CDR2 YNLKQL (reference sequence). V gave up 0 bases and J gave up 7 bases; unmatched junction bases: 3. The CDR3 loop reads CASSQDRGRNSPLYF. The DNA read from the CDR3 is TGTGCCAGCAGCCAAGATAGGGGGCGGAATTCGCCC.

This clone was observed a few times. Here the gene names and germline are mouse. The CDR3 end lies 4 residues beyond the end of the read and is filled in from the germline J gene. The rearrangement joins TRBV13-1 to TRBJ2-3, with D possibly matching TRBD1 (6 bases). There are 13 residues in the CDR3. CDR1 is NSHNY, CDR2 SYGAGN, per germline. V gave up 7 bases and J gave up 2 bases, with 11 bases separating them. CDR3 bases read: TGTGCCAGCCGGGACAAACCTGCAGAA. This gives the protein CASRDKPAE. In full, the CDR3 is CASRDKPAETLYF.

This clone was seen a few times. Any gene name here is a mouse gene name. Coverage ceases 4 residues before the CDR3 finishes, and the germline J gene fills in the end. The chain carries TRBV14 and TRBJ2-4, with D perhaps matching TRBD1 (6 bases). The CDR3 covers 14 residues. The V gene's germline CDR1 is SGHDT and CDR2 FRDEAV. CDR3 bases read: TGTGCCAGCAGCCCCCGGGACAACTCAAAC. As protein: CASSPRDNSN. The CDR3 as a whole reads CASSPRDNSNTLYF.

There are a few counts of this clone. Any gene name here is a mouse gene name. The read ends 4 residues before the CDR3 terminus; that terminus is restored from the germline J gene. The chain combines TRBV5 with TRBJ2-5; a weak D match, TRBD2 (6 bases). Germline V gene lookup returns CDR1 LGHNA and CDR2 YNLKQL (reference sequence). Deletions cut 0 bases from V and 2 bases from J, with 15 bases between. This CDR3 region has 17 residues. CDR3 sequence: CASSQDLGQRIQDTQYF. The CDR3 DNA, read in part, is TGTGCCAGCAGCCAAGATCTGGGGCAGAGGATCCAAGAC.